This T cell receptor (beta chain) was identified in a study of blood T cell repertoires in COVID-19. Data came from immunoSEQ multiplex PCR; TCRdb stores just in-frame clones and leaves some out. The table lists a few hundred thousand clones, around 89% of them singletons. The sample was PBMCs or T cells enriched from blood (not recorded which). This sequence originates from a man aged 40-55 years who had recovered from COVID-19.

The CDR3 DNA is TGTGCCAGTAGTACCCACCATCACAGGGGGCTCAGGACCGGGGAGCTGTTTTTT. This sequence encodes CASSTHHHRGLRTGELFF. The chain links TRBV19 to TRBJ2-2, with 9 bases identical to TRBD1. This CDR3 is 18 amino acids long. V gave up 4 bases and J gave up 5 bases; unmatched junction bases: 14. CDR1 is LNHDA, CDR2 SQIVND, per germline (reference sequence). The entire variable domain, with the rest obtained from reference TRBV19 and TRBJ2-2, is as follows: DGGITQSPKYLFRKEGQNVTLSCEQNLNHDAMYWYRQDPGQGLRLIYYSQIVNDFQKGDIAEGYSVSREKKESFPLTVTSAQKNPTAFYLCASSTHHHRGLRTGELFFGEGSRLTVL.